The entry that follows covers one T cell receptor (beta chain) sequence. The sample originates from a study of blood T cell repertoires in COVID-19. The data were produced by immunoSEQ multiplex PCR, yet TCRdb's version contains in-frame clones alone and is incomplete. The data show tens of thousands of clones, around 89% seen once. Trimming shortened V by 2 bases and J by 1 base, and 27 bases separated the two germline ends. Germline values: CDR1 KGHSH, CDR2 LQKENI. This CDR3 has 21 amino acids. What was sequenced was peripheral blood. This sequence was found in a human donor in a cohort sampled during active COVID-19. The rearrangement uses TRBV18 and TRBJ1-3; unclear D gene. CDR3 in amino acids: CASSPLGVPPQIIRSGNTIYF. The CDR3 DNA reads as TGTGCCAGCTCACCATTAGGAGTGCCTCCCCAGATCATAAGATCTGGAAACACCATATATTTT.